In this sample, the clone carrying this T cell receptor beta chain turned up a few times. Its target is unknown. The CDR3 runs 15 residues. Deletions cut 0 bases from V and 5 bases from J, with 13 bases between. The germline gives CDR1 SGHDT, CDR2 YYEEEE. This specimen comes from a study of liver allograft versus peripheral blood T cells. Study at large: Recipients' peripheral blood T cell receptor repertoires were compared with those in transplanted livers. Whole-study results and caveats: In liver allografts, T cell receptor repertoires reportedly differed from the repertoires found in peripheral blood.

TCRdb analysed the reads with MiXCR anew, one entry per CDR3 protein. The data contain more than 10,000 distinct CDR3 sequences, roughly 28% of them seen just once; the ten biggest clones take up about 2%. The source of this sequence is a human patient who had a liver transplant. A subset of T cells may come from the graft donor. This sequence joins TRBV5-6 and TRBJ2-3; D might be TRBD2 (6 bases). This CDR3 reads CASSLGGGAQDTQYF. CDR3 nucleotide sequence: TGTGCCAGCAGCTTGGGTGGCGGGGCACAAGATACGCAGTATTTT.